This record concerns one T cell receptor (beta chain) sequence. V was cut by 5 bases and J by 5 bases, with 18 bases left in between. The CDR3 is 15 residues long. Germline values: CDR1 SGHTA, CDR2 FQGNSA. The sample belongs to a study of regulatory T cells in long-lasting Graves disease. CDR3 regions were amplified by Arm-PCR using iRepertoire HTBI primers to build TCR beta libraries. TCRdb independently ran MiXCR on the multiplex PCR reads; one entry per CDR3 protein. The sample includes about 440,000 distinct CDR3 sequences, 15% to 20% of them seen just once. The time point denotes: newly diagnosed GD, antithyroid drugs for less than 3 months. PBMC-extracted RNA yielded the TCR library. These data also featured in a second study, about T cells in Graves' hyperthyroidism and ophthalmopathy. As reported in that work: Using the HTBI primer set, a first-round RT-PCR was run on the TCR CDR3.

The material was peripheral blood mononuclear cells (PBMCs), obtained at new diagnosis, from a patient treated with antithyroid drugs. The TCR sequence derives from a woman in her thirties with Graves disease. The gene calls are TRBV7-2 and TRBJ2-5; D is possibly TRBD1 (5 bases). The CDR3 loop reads CASSRTRTIGETQYF. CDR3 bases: TGTGCCAGCAGCAGAACGAGGACAATTGGGGAGACCCAGTACTTC.